Reported below is one T cell receptor (beta chain). This sample is drawn from a study of T cell responses to AZD1222 COVID-19 vaccine. Sequencing was performed with immunoSEQ multiplex PCR; in TCRdb, only in-frame clones are kept and a portion is missing. The sample contains around 76,000 clones, 84% of which appear only once. Germline values: CDR1 SEHNR, CDR2 FQNEAQ (reference sequence). V shed 5 bases and J 6 bases; nucleotides not matched to a gene: 14. The CDR3 extends over 16 amino acids. V gene TRBV7-9 combines with J gene TRBJ2-7, with 9 bases identical to TRBD2. Sequenced here: peripheral blood, sampled on day 0 of AZD1222 vaccination. This TCR derives from an adult in good health. The CDR3 sequence is CASSPKFRLAGAEQYF. For the CDR3, the DNA is TGTGCCAGCAGCCCTAAGTTCCGCTTAGCGGGGGCCGAGCAGTACTTC.